These T cell receptor beta chains were read from a single sample in a study of blood T cell repertoires in COVID-19. Measured with immunoSEQ multiplex PCR; TCRdb has only the in-frame clones, and not every one. The sample lists roughly 230,000 clones; approximately 84% were seen once. Source material: peripheral blood. Receptor source: a man in his forties or fifties with acute or convalescent COVID-19. CDR3s include the opening cysteine and the closing phenylalanine or tryptophan. Fields, in order: V gene, clone size, D gene, J gene, CDR3 protein, CDR3 DNA. D genes are given only for firm matches. Only part of the rows carry a size: once, few, many, or a class if the clone is expanded.

>TRBV6-5|.|TRBD2|TRBJ2-1
CASLRGRAFNEQFF
TGTGCCAGCTTACGGGGGAGGGCCTTCAATGAGCAGTTCTTC
>TRBV27|.|TRBD1|TRBJ2-3
CASSYRGLGDTQYF
TGTGCCAGCAGCTACAGGGGGCTAGGAGATACGCAGTATTTT
>TRBV5-5|.|TRBD2|TRBJ2-7
CASSFAGTSGTHEQYF
TGTGCCAGCAGCTTCGCTGGGACTAGCGGGACCCACGAGCAGTACTTC
>TRBV11-2|.|.|TRBJ2-7
CASSLEAYSYEQYF
TGTGCCAGCAGCTTAGAGGCATACTCCTACGAGCAGTACTTC
>TRBV13|.|.|TRBJ2-7
CASSLGGQGLGHEQYF
TGTGCCAGCAGCTTAGGAGGGCAGGGTCTGGGGCACGAGCAGTACTTC
>TRBV9|once|TRBD1|TRBJ1-6
CASSAGGEPPLHF
TGTGCCAGCAGCGCAGGGGGCGAACCACCCCTCCACTTT
>TRBV30|.|TRBD2|TRBJ2-5
CAWSAHTPGGGWVETQYF
TGTGCCTGGAGTGCCCATACACCGGGAGGGGGTTGGGTGGAGACCCAGTACTTC
>TRBV11-1|.|TRBD1|TRBJ1-2
CASSPSDRVGYGYTF
TGTGCCAGCAGCCCGTCGGACAGGGTCGGCTATGGCTACACCTTC
>TRBV27|.|.|TRBJ2-1
CASSSPNEQFF
TGTGCCAGCAGTTCCCCGAATGAGCAGTTCTTC
>TRBV10-3|once|.|TRBJ1-5
CAISEVQNSNQPQHF
TGTGCCATCAGTGAGGTTCAAAATAGCAATCAGCCCCAGCATTTT
>TRBV4-1|few|.|TRBJ1-4
CASRPIPGEKLFF
TGCGCCAGCAGACCCATCCCGGGTGAAAAACTGTTTTTT